This is a list of T cell receptor beta chains from one sample in a study of metastatic and nonmetastatic thyroid tumors. Through MiXCR, TCRdb re-clonotyped the PCR reads. This sample has 84,000 or so clones, with around 9.2% found just once. Sequenced input: blood. The source of these receptors is a female donor with papillary thyroid cancer or a benign thyroid nodule (not recorded which). Some clones in this sample may be carry-over from other donors' samples. Each CDR3 is given with its conserved first and last residue. Fields, in order: V gene, clone size, J gene, CDR3 protein. Size is stated for part of the rows, as once, few or many counts, or as a class when the clone is expanded.

TRBV5-6	many	TRBJ1-2	CATKETGWDYGYTF
TRBV25-1	many	TRBJ2-7	CASSDSGLTYEQYF
TRBV20-1	many	TRBJ2-7	CSARTERTAYEQYF
TRBV30	NA	TRBJ2-5	CAWSTFEETQYF
TRBV6-1	NA	TRBJ1-4	CASRVNRWANEKLFF
TRBV3-1	many	TRBJ2-1	CASSQRVTGWGQFF
TRBV30	once	TRBJ1-3	CAWRGGRAGNTIYF
TRBV20-1	NA	TRBJ1-3	CSALGQTGGNTIYF
TRBV20-1	many	TRBJ1-4	CSARDLSGKGEKLFF
TRBV6-1	many	TRBJ2-3	CASKYWGGEDTQYF
TRBV5-1	many	TRBJ2-5	CASSFTSGQETQYF
TRBV12-3/TRBV12-4	few	TRBJ2-6	CASSLLYSGANVLTF
TRBV15	many	TRBJ1-5	CATSRDSWVSNQPQHF
TRBV4-1	many	TRBJ2-6	CASSQERGAGANVLTF
TRBV29-1	many	TRBJ2-7	CSDRGEQYF
TRBV15	few	TRBJ1-3	CATSFNSGNTIYF
TRBV18	many	TRBJ1-2	CASSPYGKTGRFFNYGYTF
TRBV2	many	TRBJ2-5	CASTYDETQYF
TRBV24-1	many	TRBJ2-3	CATSRTGTGSQYF